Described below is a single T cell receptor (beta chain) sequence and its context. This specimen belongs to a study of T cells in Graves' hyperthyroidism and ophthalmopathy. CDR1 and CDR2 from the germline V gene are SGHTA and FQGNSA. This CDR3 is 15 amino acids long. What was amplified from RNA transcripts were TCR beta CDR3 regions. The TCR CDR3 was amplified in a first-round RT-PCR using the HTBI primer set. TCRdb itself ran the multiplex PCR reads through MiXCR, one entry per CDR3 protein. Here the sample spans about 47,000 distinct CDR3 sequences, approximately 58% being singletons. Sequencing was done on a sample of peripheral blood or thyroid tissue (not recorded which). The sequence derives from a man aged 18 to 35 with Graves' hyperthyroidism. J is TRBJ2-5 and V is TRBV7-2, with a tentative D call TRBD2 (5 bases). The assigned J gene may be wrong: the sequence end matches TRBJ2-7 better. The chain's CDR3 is CASSLAKGVLSEQYF. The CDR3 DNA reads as TGTGCCAGCAGCTTAGCAAAGGGAGTTCTTTCCGAGCAGTACTTC.